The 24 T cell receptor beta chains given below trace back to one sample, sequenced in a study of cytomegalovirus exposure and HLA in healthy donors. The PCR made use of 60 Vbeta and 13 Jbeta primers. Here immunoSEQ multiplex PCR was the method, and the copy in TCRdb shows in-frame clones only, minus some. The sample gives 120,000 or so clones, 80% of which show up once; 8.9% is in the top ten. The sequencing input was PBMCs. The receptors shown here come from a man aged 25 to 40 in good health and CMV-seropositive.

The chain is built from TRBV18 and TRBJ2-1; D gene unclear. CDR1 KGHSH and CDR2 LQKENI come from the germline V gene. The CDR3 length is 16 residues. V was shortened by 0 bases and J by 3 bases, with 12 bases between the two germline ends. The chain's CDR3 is CASSPPSMAGYNEQFF. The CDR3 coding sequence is TGTGCCAGCTCACCACCATCTATGGCAGGCTACAATGAGCAGTTCTTC.

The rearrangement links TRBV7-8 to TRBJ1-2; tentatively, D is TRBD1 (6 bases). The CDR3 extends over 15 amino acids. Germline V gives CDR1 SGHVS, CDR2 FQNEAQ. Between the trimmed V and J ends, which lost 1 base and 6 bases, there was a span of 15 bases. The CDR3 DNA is TGTGCCAGCAGCTTAGTGGGGGGGGCGCGGAATGGCTACACCTTC. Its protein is CASSLVGGARNGYTF.

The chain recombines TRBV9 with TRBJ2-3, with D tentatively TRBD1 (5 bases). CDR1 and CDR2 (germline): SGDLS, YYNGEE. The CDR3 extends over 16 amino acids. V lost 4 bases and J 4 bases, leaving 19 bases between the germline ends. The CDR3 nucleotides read TGTGCCAGCAGCCCTCAGGGCCAGCCCATATCAGATACGCAGTATTTT. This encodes CASSPQGQPISDTQYF.

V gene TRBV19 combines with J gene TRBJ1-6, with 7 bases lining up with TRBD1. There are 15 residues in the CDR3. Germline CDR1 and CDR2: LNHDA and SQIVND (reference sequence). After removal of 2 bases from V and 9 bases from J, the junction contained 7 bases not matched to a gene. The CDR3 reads CASSIRTGQSSPLHF. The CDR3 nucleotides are TGTGCCAGTAGTATACGGACAGGTCAAAGTTCACCCCTCCACTTT. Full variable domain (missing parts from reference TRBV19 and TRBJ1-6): DGGITQSPKYLFRKEGQNVTLSCEQNLNHDAMYWYRQDPGQGLRLIYYSQIVNDFQKGDIAEGYSVSREKKESFPLTVTSAQKNPTAFYLCASSIRTGQSSPLHFGNGTRLTVT.

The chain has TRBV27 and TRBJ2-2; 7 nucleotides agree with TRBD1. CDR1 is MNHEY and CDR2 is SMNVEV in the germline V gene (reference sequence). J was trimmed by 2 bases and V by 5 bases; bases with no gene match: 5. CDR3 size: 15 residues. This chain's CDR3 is CASSRTGYNTGELFF. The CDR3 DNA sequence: TGTGCCAGCAGTCGGACAGGTTATAACACCGGGGAGCTGTTTTTT.

The CDR3: CASSQSQGVGVDDGYTF. The CDR3 coding sequence is TGCGCCAGCAGTCAATCGCAGGGGGTAGGCGTTGACGATGGCTACACCTTC. V usage is TRBV23-1 and J usage is TRBJ1-2, with TRBD1 matching 7 bases. TRBV23-1 is assigned to the ORF class and has an uncertain function. The V segment lost 0 bases and the J segment 6 bases; nucleotides outside the gene matches: 13. The CDR3 spans 17 residues.

The CDR3 is CASRQTGFTEAFF. The CDR3 DNA sequence: TGTGCCAGTAGACAGACAGGGTTCACTGAAGCTTTCTTT. The V gene is TRBV19, the J gene TRBJ1-1, with TRBD1 identical over 7 bases. After removal of 6 bases from V and 4 bases from J, the junction contained 5 bases not matched to a gene. The germline CDR1 and CDR2 sequences are LNHDA and SQIVND (reference sequence). This CDR3 region has 13 residues.

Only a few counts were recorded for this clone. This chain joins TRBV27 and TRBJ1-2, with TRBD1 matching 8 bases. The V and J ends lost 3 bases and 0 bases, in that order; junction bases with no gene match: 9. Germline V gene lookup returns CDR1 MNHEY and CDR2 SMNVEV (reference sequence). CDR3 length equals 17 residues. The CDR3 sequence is CASSFWTGSPTNYGYTF. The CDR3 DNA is TGTGCCAGCAGTTTTTGGACAGGGTCGCCTACTAACTATGGCTACACCTTC.

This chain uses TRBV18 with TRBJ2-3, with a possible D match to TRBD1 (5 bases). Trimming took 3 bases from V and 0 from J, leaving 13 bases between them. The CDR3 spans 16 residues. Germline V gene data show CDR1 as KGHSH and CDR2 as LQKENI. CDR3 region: CASSPSLTVSTDTQYF. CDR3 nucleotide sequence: TGTGCCAGCTCACCTTCCCTGACAGTAAGCACAGATACGCAGTATTTT.

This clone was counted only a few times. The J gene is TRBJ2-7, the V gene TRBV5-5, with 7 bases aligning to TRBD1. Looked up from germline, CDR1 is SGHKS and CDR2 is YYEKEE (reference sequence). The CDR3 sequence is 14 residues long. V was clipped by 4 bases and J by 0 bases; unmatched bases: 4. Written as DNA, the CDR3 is TGTGCCAGCAGCCTGAGGGGGCCCTCCTACGAGCAGTACTTC. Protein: CASSLRGPSYEQYF.

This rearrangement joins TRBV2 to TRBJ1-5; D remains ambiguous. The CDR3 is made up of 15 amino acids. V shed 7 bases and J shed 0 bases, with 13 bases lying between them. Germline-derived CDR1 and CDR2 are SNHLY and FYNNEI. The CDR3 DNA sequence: TGTGCCAGCATGAAAGCCAAATATAGCAATCAGCCCCAGCATTTT. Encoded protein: CASMKAKYSNQPQHF.

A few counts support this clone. In nucleotides, the CDR3 is TGTGCCAGCAGCCAAGTTCCAGGGGTTCGTCACGGCTACACCTTC. Its translation is CASSQVPGVRHGYTF. The V and J genes are TRBV4-2 and TRBJ1-2; a possible D gene is TRBD1 (6 bases). Trimming cost V 1 base and J 8 bases, with 17 bases left between them. The CDR3 extends over 15 amino acids. The germline CDR1 and CDR2 sequences are LGHNA and YNFKEQ.

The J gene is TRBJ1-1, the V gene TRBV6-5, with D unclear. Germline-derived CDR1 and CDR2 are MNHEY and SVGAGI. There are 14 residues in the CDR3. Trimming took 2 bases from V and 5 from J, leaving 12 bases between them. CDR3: CASSYADSRTEAFF. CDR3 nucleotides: TGTGCCAGCAGTTACGCGGATTCTCGAACTGAAGCTTTCTTT.

CDR3 amino acids: CASSLTDTAVYNSPLHF. As DNA, the CDR3 is TGTGCCAGCAGCTTAACGGACACGGCGGTCTATAATTCACCCCTCCACTTT. J is TRBJ1-6 and V is TRBV7-9, with D maybe TRBD1 (5 bases). The CDR3 sequence is 17 residues long. Germline V lookup: CDR1 SEHNR, CDR2 FQNEAQ (reference sequence). V was pared by 2 bases and J by 3 bases, with 14 bases between.

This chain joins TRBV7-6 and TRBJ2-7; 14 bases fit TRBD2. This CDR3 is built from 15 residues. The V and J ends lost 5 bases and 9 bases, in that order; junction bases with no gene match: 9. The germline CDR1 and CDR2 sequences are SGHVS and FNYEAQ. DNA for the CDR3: TGTGCCAGCAGCGAGGGGACTAGCGGGGGACGGGGGCAGTACTTC. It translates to CASSEGTSGGRGQYF.

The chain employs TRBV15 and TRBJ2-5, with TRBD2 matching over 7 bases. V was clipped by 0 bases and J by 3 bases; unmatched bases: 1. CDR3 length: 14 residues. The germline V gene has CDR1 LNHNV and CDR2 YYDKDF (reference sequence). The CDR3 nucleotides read TGTGCCACCAGCAGAGAGGGGGGGGAAGAGACCCAGTACTTC. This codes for CATSREGGEETQYF.

Written as DNA, the CDR3 is TGCAGCGTTCGGGCAGGGGGCTCTGGAAACACCATATATTTT. This gives the protein CSVRAGGSGNTIYF. V and J are TRBV29-1 and TRBJ1-3; 7 bases align to TRBD1. Germline assignment: CDR1 SQVTM and CDR2 ANQGSEA. The CDR3 spans 14 residues. V shed 5 bases and J 0 bases; nucleotides not matched to a gene: 4.

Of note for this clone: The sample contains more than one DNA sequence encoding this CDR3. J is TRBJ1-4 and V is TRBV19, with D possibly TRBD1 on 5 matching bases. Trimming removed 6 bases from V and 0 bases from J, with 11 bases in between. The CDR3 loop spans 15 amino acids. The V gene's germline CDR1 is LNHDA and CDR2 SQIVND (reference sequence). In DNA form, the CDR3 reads TGTGCCAGTAGCCAGGGTTCTGCAACTAATGAAAAACTGTTTTTT. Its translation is CASSQGSATNEKLFF.

CDR3 in DNA: TGCGCCAGCAGCTCGAGGGGAGCGGGGTGGCCAATCGAGCAGTACTTC. Its protein product is CASSSRGAGWPIEQYF. The rearrangement joins TRBV5-1 to TRBJ2-7; 7 bases line up with TRBD2. V shed 3 bases, J shed 6 bases, and the junction held 15 bases outside the gene matches. The germline gives CDR1 SGHRS, CDR2 YFSETQ. This CDR3 has 16 residues. The variable domain in full, with the rest retrieved from reference TRBV5-1 and TRBJ2-7, is KAGVTQTPRYLIKTRGQQVTLSCSPISGHRSVSWYQQTPGQGLQFLFEYFSETQRNKGNFPGRFSGRQFSNSRSEMNVSTLELGDSALYLCASSSRGAGWPIEQYFGPGTRLTVT.

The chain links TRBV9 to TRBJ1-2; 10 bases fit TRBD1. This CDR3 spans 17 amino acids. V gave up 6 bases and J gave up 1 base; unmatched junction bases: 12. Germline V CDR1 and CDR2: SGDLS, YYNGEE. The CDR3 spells CASKGKKTGGDNYGYTF. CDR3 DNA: TGTGCCAGCAAGGGGAAAAAGACAGGGGGCGATAACTATGGCTACACCTTC.

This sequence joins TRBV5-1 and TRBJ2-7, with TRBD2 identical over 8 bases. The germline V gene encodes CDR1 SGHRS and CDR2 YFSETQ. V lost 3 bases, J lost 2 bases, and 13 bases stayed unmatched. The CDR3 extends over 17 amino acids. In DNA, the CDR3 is TGCGCCAGCAGCTCATTACGGGGGGGAAGAGGGACCTACGAGCAGTACTTC. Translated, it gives CASSSLRGGRGTYEQYF.

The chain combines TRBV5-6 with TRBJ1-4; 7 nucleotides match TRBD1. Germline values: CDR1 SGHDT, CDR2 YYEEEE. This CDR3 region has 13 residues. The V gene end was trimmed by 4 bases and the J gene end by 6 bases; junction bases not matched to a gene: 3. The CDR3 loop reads CASSLGTDEKLFF. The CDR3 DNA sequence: TGTGCCAGCAGCCTAGGGACAGATGAAAAACTGTTTTTT.

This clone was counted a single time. This CDR3 reads CASGWGGSYNEQFF. In DNA form, the CDR3 reads TGTGCTAGTGGTTGGGGGGGGTCCTACAATGAGCAGTTCTTC. This rearrangement joins TRBV12-5 to TRBJ2-1; 7 bases fit TRBD2. The CDR3 covers 14 residues. V lost 4 bases, J lost 1 base, and 1 base stayed unmatched. Per the germline V gene, CDR1 is LGHNT and CDR2 is FRNRAP.

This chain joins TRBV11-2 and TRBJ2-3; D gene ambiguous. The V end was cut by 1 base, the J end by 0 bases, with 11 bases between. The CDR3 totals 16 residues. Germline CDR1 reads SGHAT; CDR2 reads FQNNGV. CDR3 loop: CASSLVRAASTDTQYF. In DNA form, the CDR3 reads TGTGCCAGCAGCTTAGTCCGCGCCGCTAGCACAGATACGCAGTATTTT. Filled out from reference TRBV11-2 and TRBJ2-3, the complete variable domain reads EAGVAQSPRYKIIEKRQSVAFWCNPISGHATLYWYQQILGQGPKLLIQFQNNGVVDDSQLPKDRFSAERLKGVDSTLKIQPAKLEDSAVYLCASSLVRAASTDTQYFGPGTRLTVL.